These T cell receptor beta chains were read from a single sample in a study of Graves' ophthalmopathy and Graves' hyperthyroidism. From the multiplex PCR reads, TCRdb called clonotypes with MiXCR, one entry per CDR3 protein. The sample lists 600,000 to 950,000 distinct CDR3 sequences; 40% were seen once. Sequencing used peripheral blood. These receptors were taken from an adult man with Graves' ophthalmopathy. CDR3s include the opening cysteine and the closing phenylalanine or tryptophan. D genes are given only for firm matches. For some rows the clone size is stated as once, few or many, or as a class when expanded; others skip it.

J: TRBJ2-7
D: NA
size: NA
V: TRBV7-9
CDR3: CASSLMVAVGYEQYF
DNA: TGTGCCAGCAGCTTAATGGTCGCGGTTGGGTACGAGCAGTACTTC

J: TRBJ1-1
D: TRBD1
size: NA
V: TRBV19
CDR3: CASSTGQGRALDTEAFF
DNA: TGTGCCAGTAGTACTGGACAGGGGAGGGCGTTGGACACTGAAGCTTTCTTT

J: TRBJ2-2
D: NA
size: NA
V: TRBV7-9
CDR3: CAISIRGYNTGELFF
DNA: TGTGCCATCAGCATCCGGGGGTATAACACCGGGGAGCTGTTTTTT

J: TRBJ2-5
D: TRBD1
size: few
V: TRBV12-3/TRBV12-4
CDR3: CASIRAGGSETQYF
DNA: TGTGCCAGCATCCGGGCAGGGGGTTCGGAGACCCAGTACTTC

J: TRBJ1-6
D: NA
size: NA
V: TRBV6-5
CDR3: CASIPKSTYNSPLHF
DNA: TGTGCCAGCATCCCGAAAAGCACCTATAATTCACCCCTCCACTTT

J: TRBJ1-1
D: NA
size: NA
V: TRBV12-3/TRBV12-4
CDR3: CAVRPEAFF
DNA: TGTGCCGTCAGACCTGAAGCTTTCTTT

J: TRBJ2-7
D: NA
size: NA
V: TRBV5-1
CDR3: CASSSGTVDYEQYF
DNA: TGCGCCAGCAGCAGCGGGACAGTTGACTACGAGCAGTACTTC

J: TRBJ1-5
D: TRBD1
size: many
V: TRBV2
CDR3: CASSRGTVSNQPQHF
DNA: TGTGCCAGCAGTAGAGGGACAGTTAGCAATCAGCCCCAGCATTTT

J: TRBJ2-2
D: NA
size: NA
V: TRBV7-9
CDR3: CASSQDFGAGELFF
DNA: NA

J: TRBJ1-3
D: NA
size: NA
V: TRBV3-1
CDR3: CASSPQRSGNTIYF
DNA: TGTGCCAGCTCGCCACAGAGATCTGGAAACACCATATATTTT

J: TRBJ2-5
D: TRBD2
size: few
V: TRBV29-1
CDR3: CSVVGFMGGGGSLETQYF
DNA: TGCAGCGTTGTAGGGTTTATGGGTGGCGGGGGGTCCTTAGAGACCCAGTACTTC

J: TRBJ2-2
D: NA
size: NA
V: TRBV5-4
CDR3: CASSVDPAGNTGELFF
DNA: TGTGCCAGCAGCGTAGACCCCGCCGGGAACACCGGGGAGCTGTTTTTT

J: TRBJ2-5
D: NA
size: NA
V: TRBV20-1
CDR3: CSARNRGGTQYF
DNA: TGCAGTGCTAGAAACAGGGGGGGGACCCAGTACTTC

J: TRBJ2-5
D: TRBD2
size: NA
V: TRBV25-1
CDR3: CASSDRGGYQETQYF
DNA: TGTGCCAGCAGTGACCGCGGGGGGTACCAAGAGACCCAGTACTTC

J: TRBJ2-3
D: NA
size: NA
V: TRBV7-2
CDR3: CASSRDAILSTDTQYF
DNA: TGTGCCAGCAGCCGAGACGCCATACTGAGCACAGATACGCAGTATTTT

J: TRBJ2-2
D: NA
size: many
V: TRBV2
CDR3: CASSEARTNTGELFF
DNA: TGTGCCAGCAGTGAAGCTCGGACGAACACCGGGGAGCTGTTTTTT

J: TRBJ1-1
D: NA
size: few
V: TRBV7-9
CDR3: CASSFLDTWNTEAFF
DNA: TGTGCCAGCAGCTTCCTCGACACGTGGAACACTGAAGCTTTCTTT

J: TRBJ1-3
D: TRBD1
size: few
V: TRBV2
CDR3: CASSFRGRRDTIYF
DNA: TGTGCCAGCAGTTTCAGGGGGCGTCGGGACACCATATATTTT

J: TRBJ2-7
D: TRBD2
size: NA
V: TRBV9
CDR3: CASSQLSGTLYEQYF
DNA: TGTGCCAGCAGCCAACTTAGCGGGACCCTCTACGAGCAGTACTTC

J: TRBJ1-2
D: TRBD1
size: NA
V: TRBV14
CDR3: CASSQQGQDLRGYTF
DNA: TGTGCCAGCAGCCAACAAGGACAGGACCTTCGGGGCTACACCTTC

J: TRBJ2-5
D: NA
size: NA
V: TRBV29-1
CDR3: CSGQVMNTARPETQYF
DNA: TGCAGCGGACAGGTTATGAACACTGCCCGCCCGGAGACCCAGTACTTC